This TCR beta chain was sequenced during a study of beta chain features in type 1 diabetes. This clone was recorded a few times. Its target is not known. Findings of the study overall: TCRB CDR3s were moderately but significantly shorter in Type 1 diabetes patients in all four CD4+ subsets.

The isolated RNA, all of it, was reverse transcribed, so expressed TCRB transcripts were what got sequenced. TCRdb's table, derived via immunoSEQ multiplex PCR, lists solely in-frame clones and lacks some. This sample has over 200,000 clones, with roughly 10% found just once. This receptor was taken from a man aged 25-45 years with type 1 diabetes. Material for sequencing was naive CD4+ T cells from blood.

This CDR3 is CASSPRTGSYEQYF. The CDR3 DNA reads TGTGCCAGCAGCCCCCGAACGGGCTCCTACGAGCAGTACTTC. The chain recombines TRBV11-2 with TRBJ2-7; D gene unclear. V lost 5 bases and J lost 0, with 11 bases in between. The CDR3 is 14 residues long. CDR1 and CDR2 (germline): SGHAT, FQNNGV.